This T cell receptor (beta chain) comes out of a study of identical twins. Study-level findings and limits: The study reached conclusions through statistical analysis that was cross-sectional, not following the same donors. Within monozygotic twins, out-of-frame TCR alpha sharing was underestimated by the models. Invariant MAIT and iNKT cells are populations that could partly confound zero-insertion analyses.

The CDR3 is made up of 16 amino acids. V lost 5 bases, J lost 0 bases, and 9 bases stayed unmatched. CDR1 is LNHDA, CDR2 SQIVND, per germline (reference sequence). In the case of this clonotype: Its antigen is not known.

MiXCR was run by TCRdb on the 5' RACE reads, yielding one entry per CDR3 protein. This sample has approximately 590,000 distinct CDR3 sequences, with roughly 9.5% found just once. Separately, the same data were catalogued under a study of yellow fever vaccine responses in identical twins. That work adds: Twins' vaccine T cell response reportedly seemed partly convergent, partly personalized.

This TCR came from a young woman in good health. The chain joins TRBV19 to TRBJ2-7, with 8 bases fitting TRBD2. Sequenced sample: PBMCs. The CDR3 spells CASSSLAGSSSYEQYF. The DNA for the CDR3 is TGTGCCAGTAGTTCGCTAGCGGGTTCGAGCTCCTACGAGCAGTACTTC.